A single sample gave rise to the 10 T cell receptor beta chains below, sequenced in a study of blood T cell repertoires in COVID-19. Sequenced by immunoSEQ multiplex PCR; TCRdb stores in-frame clones only, minus some. This table has about 200,000 clones, 92% appearing once. The sequenced sample was peripheral blood. These receptors all come from a man between 60 and 75 years old with COVID-19, enrolled during active disease.

The chain employs TRBV5-1 and TRBJ1-5, with D maybe TRBD1 (5 bases). V lost 0 bases and J 0 bases, leaving 13 bases between the germline ends. This CDR3 region has 17 residues. Germline CDR1 is SGHRS and CDR2 is YFSETQ. The CDR3 region is CASSLAGQVYSNQPQHF. The CDR3 nucleotides read TGCGCCAGCAGCTTGGCCGGACAAGTATATAGCAATCAGCCCCAGCATTTT.

The V gene is TRBV30, the J gene TRBJ1-4; D not resolved. Germline values: CDR1 GTSNPN, CDR2 SVGIG (reference sequence). Between the trimmed V and J ends, which lost 5 bases and 0 bases, there was a span of 7 bases. CDR3 length: 13 amino acids. The CDR3: CAWQTSTNEKLFF. The DNA for the CDR3 is TGTGCCTGGCAGACATCAACTAATGAAAAACTGTTTTTT.

This clone showed up just a few times. DNA of the CDR3: TGTGCCAGCAGCTTAAGTGCGGGAACGGGCTACGAGCAGTACTTC. Residues: CASSLSAGTGYEQYF. The rearrangement uses TRBV7-9 and TRBJ2-7; D possibly corresponds to TRBD2 (6 bases). This CDR3 spans 15 amino acids. Trimming cost V 2 bases and J 3 bases, with 14 bases left between them. The germline gives CDR1 SEHNR, CDR2 FQNEAQ (reference sequence).

Only one count was recorded for this clone. The junction shows a germline mismatch at one end, possibly a read error. This chain uses TRBV7-8 with TRBJ2-3; 7 bases are a match to TRBD2. CDR1 and CDR2 (germline): SGHVS, FQNEAQ. The CDR3 runs to 13 residues. CDR3 sequence (DNA): TGTGCCAGCACCTTATTAGCGGGAGATACGCAGTATTTT. Amino acids: CASTLLAGDTQYF.

The genes are TRBV27 and TRBJ2-5; 10 bases match TRBD1. The CDR3 spans 14 residues. Germline CDR1 is MNHEY and CDR2 is SMNVEV (reference sequence). The ends lost 4 bases at V and 7 bases at J; junction bases unmatched: 6. The CDR3 spells CASSSGQGGWTQYF. The DNA for the CDR3 is TGTGCCAGCAGTTCCGGACAGGGGGGGTGGACCCAGTACTTC.

V gene TRBV6-5 combines with J gene TRBJ1-6; 7 nucleotides match TRBD1. This CDR3 is 15 amino acids long. Germline CDR1 MNHEY, CDR2 SVGAGI. V was pared by 1 base and J by 7 bases, with 4 bases of the junction left unmatched. The CDR3 region has the DNA TGTGCCAGCAGTTACTGGGACAGTCGGAATTCACCCCTCCACTTT. This codes for CASSYWDSRNSPLHF.

The chain recombines TRBV29-1 with TRBJ1-5, with TRBD1 matching 11 bases. Germline V gene data show CDR1 as SQVTM and CDR2 as ANQGSEA. Germline trimming cut 6 bases from V and 3 bases from J; bases unmatched to any gene: 4. This CDR3 spans 14 amino acids. The CDR3 DNA reads as TGCAGCGTGGGGACAGGGGGTAACAATCAGCCCCAGCATTTT. Translated, it gives CSVGTGGNNQPQHF.

V usage is TRBV5-1 and J usage is TRBJ1-4; a possible D gene is TRBD1 (6 bases). Trimming stripped 4 bases from V and 8 bases from J, with 15 bases between. The CDR3 sequence is 14 residues long. Germline V CDR1 and CDR2: SGHRS, YFSETQ. CDR3 amino acids: CASSPGHRDEKLFF. In nucleotides, the CDR3 is TGCGCCAGCAGCCCCGGTCACAGGGACGAAAAACTGTTTTTT.

This chain uses TRBV3-1 (or the pseudogene TRBV3-2) with TRBJ2-3; 7 nucleotides agree with TRBD1. The CDR3 contains 14 residues. Germline V CDR1 and CDR2: LGHDT, YNNKEL (reference sequence). V lost 6 bases to trimming and J lost 6 bases; unmatched junction nucleotides: 9. The CDR3 loop reads CASRQQGRPDTQYF. The DNA for the CDR3 is TGTGCCAGCAGACAACAGGGGCGCCCGGATACGCAGTATTTT.

This chain links TRBV10-3 with TRBJ1-1; TRBD1 is a possible D gene (6 bases). Trimming removed 6 bases from V and 1 base from J, with 9 bases in between. This CDR3 is built from 13 residues. Germline V gene data show CDR1 as ENHRY and CDR2 as SYGVKD. CDR3 nucleotide sequence: TGTGCCATCAGGGACAGACAGAACACTGAAGCTTTCTTT. This translates into CAIRDRQNTEAFF.